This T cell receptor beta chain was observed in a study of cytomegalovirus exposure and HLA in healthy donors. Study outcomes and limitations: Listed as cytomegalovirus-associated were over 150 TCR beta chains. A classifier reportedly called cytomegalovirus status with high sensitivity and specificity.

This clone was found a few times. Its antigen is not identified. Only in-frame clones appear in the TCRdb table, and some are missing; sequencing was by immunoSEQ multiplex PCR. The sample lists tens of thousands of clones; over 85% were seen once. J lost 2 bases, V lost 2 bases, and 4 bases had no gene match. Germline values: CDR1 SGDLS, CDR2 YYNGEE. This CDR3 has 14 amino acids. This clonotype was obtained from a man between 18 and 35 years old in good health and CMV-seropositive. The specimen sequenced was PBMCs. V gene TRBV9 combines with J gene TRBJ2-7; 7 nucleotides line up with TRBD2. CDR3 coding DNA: TGTGCCAGCAGCGTTGGGGAGGGCCCCTACGAGCAGTACTTC. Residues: CASSVGEGPYEQYF.